This is a list of T cell receptor beta chains from one sample in a study of blood T cells in healthy people across ages. One entry per CDR3 protein, called by TCRdb with MiXCR from the 5' RACE reads. The repertoire has roughly 1,500,000 distinct CDR3 sequences, 42% of them found once; the top ten carry 7.9%. Sequencing was done on a sample of blood. The receptors were sampled from a woman aged 18-35 years in good health. Each CDR3 is given with its conserved first and last residue. D genes are given only for firm matches. For some rows the clone size is stated as once, few or many, or as a class when expanded; others skip it.

v_call	clone_size	d_call	j_call	cdr3_nt	cdr3_aa
TRBV24-1	.	.	TRBJ2-7	TGTGCCACCAGTGATTTGTGGGAGTTCCCCTACGAGCAGTACTTC	CATSDLWEFPYEQYF
TRBV3-1	.	.	TRBJ1-2	TGTGCCAGCAGCCCGGACAGCGGACGAGGCTACACCTTC	CASSPDSGRGYTF
TRBV25-1	.	.	TRBJ2-7	TGTGCCAGCAGTGTCACAGGGAACCTGGCCTACGAGCAGTACTTC	CASSVTGNLAYEQYF
TRBV20-1	once	TRBD2	TRBJ2-4	TGCAGTGCTAGACCATCGACTAGCGGAGAGAACATTCAGTACTTC	CSARPSTSGENIQYF
TRBV12-3/TRBV12-4	.	.	TRBJ2-3	TGTGCCAGCACAGGCTCAGATATGCAGTATTTT	CASTGSDMQYF
TRBV6-5	.	.	TRBJ1-2	TGTGCCAGCAGTGATCCGAGGGTGGGGAGCTATGGCTACACCTTC	CASSDPRVGSYGYTF
TRBV2	.	.	TRBJ1-2	TGTGCCAGCAGTGCCGGGGACGAAGTAAACTATGGCTACACCTTC	CASSAGDEVNYGYTF
TRBV5-1	.	.	TRBJ2-7	TGCGCCAGCAGCTTGAGCGGGACAGGTCCTTACAATGAGCAGTACTTC	CASSLSGTGPYNEQYF
TRBV6-8	few	TRBD1	TRBJ2-7	TGTGCCAGCAGCACCGGGACAGGATCCTTCTACGAGCAGTACTTC	CASSTGTGSFYEQYF
TRBV12-3/TRBV12-4	few	TRBD1	TRBJ2-5	TGTGCCACCGGACAGGGGGAGACCCAGTACTTC	CATGQGETQYF
TRBV4-1	.	TRBD1	TRBJ1-2	TGCGCCAGCAGCCAAGAAGGGACAGGGACGTATGGCTACACCTTC	CASSQEGTGTYGYTF
TRBV6-1	.	.	TRBJ2-7	TGTGCCACCGTCGTCCTGGGCTCCTACGAGCAGTACTTC	CATVVLGSYEQYF
TRBV27	many	.	TRBJ2-7	TGTGCCAGCAAGGGGAGTTCCTACGAGCAGTACTTC	CASKGSSYEQYF
TRBV4-2	many	TRBD1	TRBJ2-3	TGTGCCAGCAGCCAAGGGGACAGGGATGCAGATACGCAGTATTTT	CASSQGDRDADTQYF
TRBV2	few	TRBD1	TRBJ2-3	TGTGCCGGCAGCGGACAGGGTATAGATACGCAGTATTTT	CAGSGQGIDTQYF
TRBV28	.	TRBD1	TRBJ2-1	TGTGCCAGCAAAAAAGTGGGGACAGTCGACAATGAGCAGTTCTTC	CASKKVGTVDNEQFF
TRBV5-1	few	.	TRBJ2-1	TGCGCCAGCAGCTTGGTGGGGGGACCCTTGAATGAGCAGTTCTTC	CASSLVGGPLNEQFF
TRBV21-1	few	.	TRBJ1-5	TGTGCCAGCAGGGGACAGGGAGACCATCAGCCCCAGCATTTT	CASRGQGDHQPQHF
TRBV21-1	.	.	TRBJ2-3	TGTGCCAGCAGCTTAGAATTGGGAGCGGGATCAGATACGCAGTATTTT	CASSLELGAGSDTQYF
TRBV29-1	.	.	TRBJ2-2	TGCAGCGCCGGGACATCCATGAACACCGGGGAGCTGTTTTTT	CSAGTSMNTGELFF
TRBV29-1	few	.	TRBJ1-2	TGCAGCGTTGCAGATGGACAGCTATATGGCTACACCTTC	CSVADGQLYGYTF
TRBV6-6	few	.	TRBJ2-7	TGTGCCAGCGGACGCGGGACAGCCGCCTACGAGCAGTACTTC	CASGRGTAAYEQYF
TRBV6-5	.	.	TRBJ1-5	TGTGCCACCCACACCGTTGGACAGCCCCAGCATTTT	CATHTVGQPQHF
TRBV5-1	.	TRBD2	TRBJ2-7	TGCGCCAGCACCCTACTAGCGGGAGGCGATGAGCAGTACTTC	CASTLLAGGDEQYF